The 19 T cell receptor beta chains listed next were all sequenced from one sample in a study of vaccination effects on CD4 cells after COVID-19. Their antigen targets remain unknown. Sequencing was performed with immunoSEQ multiplex PCR; in TCRdb, only in-frame clones are kept and a portion is missing. Of fewer than 90,000 clones in the sample, about 69% are singletons; the top ten hold around 5%. Pools of viral peptides were used by the ViraFEST assay to expand antigen-specific CD4+ T cells ahead of sequencing. After about 10 days in culture, the CD4+ T cells were isolated. By PCR, the person was confirmed to have had SARS-CoV-2 infection between March and December 2020. This specimen was CD4+ T cells from PBMCs cultured with HIV peptides, taken before COVID-19 vaccination. Described subset: HIV-1 Nef peptide pool negative control/reference culture. The receptors shown here come from a human donor who had a prior SARS-CoV-2 infection.

The gene calls are TRBV7-2 and TRBJ2-3; TRBD2 might be the D (6 bases). V was pared by 3 bases and J by 2 bases, with 15 bases between. Germline CDR1 is SGHTA and CDR2 is FQGNSA. The CDR3 is 16 amino acids. CDR3 protein: CASSFFGDLYTDTQYF. DNA for the CDR3: TGTGCCAGCAGCTTCTTCGGGGACTTATACACAGATACGCAGTATTTT. The whole variable domain, remainder taken from reference TRBV7-2 and TRBJ2-3, is GAGVSQSPSNKVTEKGKDVELRCDPISGHTALYWYRQSLGQGLEFLIYFQGNSAPDKSGLPSDRFSAERTGGSVSTLTIQRTQQEDSAVYLCASSFFGDLYTDTQYFGPGTRLTVL.

This rearrangement joins TRBV10-1 to TRBJ1-2; D gene ambiguous. This CDR3 is 13 amino acids long. The germline gives CDR1 WNHNN, CDR2 SYGVQD (reference sequence). V was clipped by 7 bases and J by 4 bases, with 13 bases between them. CDR3 bases: TGCGCCAGCATCACGTCCGCCCCCTATGGCTACACCTTC. Translating it yields CASITSAPYGYTF.

The chain recombines TRBV27 with TRBJ2-7; 10 bases line up with TRBD2. CDR3 length: 16 amino acids. CDR1 is MNHEY and CDR2 is SMNVEV in the germline V gene (reference sequence). The V segment lost 2 bases and the J segment 3 bases; nucleotides outside the gene matches: 7. CDR3 bases: TGTGCCAGCAGTTTAAGCCCTAGCGGGAGTATCTACGAGCAGTACTTC. Translating it yields CASSLSPSGSIYEQYF.

This chain connects TRBV6-2 or TRBV6-3 to TRBJ2-5; no clear D. V was shortened by 5 bases and J by 5 bases, with 12 bases between the two germline ends. The CDR3 has 13 residues. CDR1 is MNHEY, CDR2 SVGEGT, per germline. CDR3 coding DNA: TGTGCCAGCAGTCACCAGTCCCGGGAGACCCAGTACTTC. Translating gives CASSHQSRETQYF.

The rearrangement joins TRBV7-6 to TRBJ1-2, with a tentative D call TRBD1 (6 bases). In germline, CDR1 is SGHVS, CDR2 FNYEAQ. The V end was cut by 4 bases, the J end by 8 bases, with 20 bases between. The CDR3 spans 15 residues. CDR3 bases: TGTGCCAGCAGCTCGAGGGGGTCCGGGGTGAGGGGCTACACCTTC. Its translation: CASSSRGSGVRGYTF. Looking up the rest from reference TRBV7-6 and TRBJ1-2 gives the full variable domain: GAGVSQSPRYKVTKRGQDVALRCDPISGHVSLYWYRQALGQGPEFLTYFNYEAQQDKSGLPNDRFSAERPEGSISTLTIQRTEQRDSAMYRCASSSRGSGVRGYTFGSGTRLTVV.

CDR3 sequence: CASSLVGSRYNEQFF. The CDR3 DNA reads as TGTGCCAGCAGCTTAGTCGGTTCCCGCTACAATGAGCAGTTCTTC. The chain couples TRBV7-2 to TRBJ2-1; D gene unclear. The CDR3 has 15 amino acids. V lost 1 base and J 3 bases, leaving 10 bases between the germline ends. Germline assignment: CDR1 SGHTA and CDR2 FQGNSA.

The chain carries TRBV5-1 and TRBJ1-1; D unclear. Germline V gene data show CDR1 as SGHRS and CDR2 as YFSETQ. CDR3 length: 12 residues. Trimming cost V 2 bases and J 4 bases, with 6 bases left between them. The CDR3 region has the DNA TGCGCCAGCAGCTTCGAGTTCACTGAAGCTTTCTTT. Its translation is CASSFEFTEAFF.

The CDR3 sequence is CASSTGTGFLEYQETQYF. Here the CDR3 DNA reads TGTGCCAGCAGCACGGGGACAGGCTTCTTGGAGTACCAAGAGACCCAGTACTTC. V usage is TRBV7-9 and J usage is TRBJ2-5; 8 nucleotides match TRBD1. CDR3 length: 18 residues. The trim removed 5 bases at V and 0 bases at J, leaving 14 bases unmatched. CDR1 is SEHNR, CDR2 FQNEAQ, per germline (reference sequence).

The table lists this clone with a few counts. The rearrangement uses TRBV5-4 and TRBJ2-1; TRBD2 matches at 7 bases. CDR1 is SGHNT, CDR2 YYREEE, per germline (reference sequence). There are 15 residues in the CDR3. V lost 0 bases, J lost 6 bases, and 6 bases stayed unmatched. CDR3 region: CASSLVLARFNEQFF. DNA of the CDR3: TGTGCCAGCAGCTTGGTACTAGCGAGGTTCAATGAGCAGTTCTTC.

Only a few counts were recorded for this clone. The rearrangement uses TRBV5-1 and TRBJ2-7, with 7 bases that match TRBD1. The germline V gene has CDR1 SGHRS and CDR2 YFSETQ. V was pared by 0 bases and J by 5 bases, with 8 bases of the junction left unmatched. The CDR3 runs 15 residues. CDR3 coding DNA: TGCGCCAGCAGCTTGGTGGGCAGGGGGAATGACGAGCAGTACTTC. As protein: CASSLVGRGNDEQYF.

This clone was seen only a few times. This chain connects TRBV7-9 to TRBJ1-1, with a weak D call TRBD1 (5 bases). Deletions cut 2 bases from V and 4 bases from J, with 14 bases between. Germline V gene lookup returns CDR1 SEHNR and CDR2 FQNEAQ (reference sequence). The CDR3 length is 15 residues. This chain's CDR3 is CASSLSTRRGTEAFF. CDR3 bases: TGTGCCAGCAGCTTATCCACCAGGAGGGGCACTGAAGCTTTCTTT.

There are a few counts of this clone. The chain recombines TRBV7-2 with TRBJ2-1; D is ambiguous. The CDR3 totals 14 residues. Germline assignment: CDR1 SGHTA and CDR2 FQGNSA. Trimming pared 2 bases from V and 1 base from J, leaving 6 bases between. CDR3 region: CASSLYFSYNEQFF. The CDR3, as DNA: TGTGCCAGCAGCTTATACTTTTCCTACAATGAGCAGTTCTTC.

The gene calls are TRBV6-1 and TRBJ2-1; D possibly corresponds to TRBD2 (5 bases). The germline CDR1 and CDR2 sequences are MNHNS and SASEGT. The CDR3 extends over 15 amino acids. V was clipped by 2 bases and J by 1 base, with 9 bases between them. The CDR3, as DNA: TGTGCCAGCAGTGAACTCTCGGGGTCCTACAATGAGCAGTTCTTC. Translated, it gives CASSELSGSYNEQFF.

This clone showed up just a few times. The chain recombines TRBV18 with TRBJ2-1, with 8 nucleotides matching TRBD1. CDR1 is KGHSH, CDR2 LQKENI, per germline. V dropped 0 bases and J dropped 3; count of bases not matched to a gene: 10. The CDR3 runs to 18 residues. In DNA, the CDR3 is TGTGCCAGCTCACCACCGAAGCGTACAGGGGGTATCTACAATGAGCAGTTCTTC. This sequence encodes CASSPPKRTGGIYNEQFF. Filled out from reference TRBV18 and TRBJ2-1, the complete variable domain reads NAGVMQNPRHLVRRRGQEARLRCSPMKGHSHVYWYRQLPEEGLKFMVYLQKENIIDESGMPKERFSAEFPKEGPSILRIQQVVRGDSAAYFCASSPPKRTGGIYNEQFFGPGTRLTVL.

The V and J genes are TRBV5-1 and TRBJ2-6, with TRBD1 matching over 7 bases. Looked up from germline, CDR1 is SGHRS and CDR2 is YFSETQ. Trimming at V came to 4 bases and at J to 0 bases, leaving 4 bases not matched to a gene. CDR3 length equals 16 residues. For the CDR3, the DNA is TGCGCCAGCAGCCTGGACAGGCTCTCTGGGGCCAACGTCCTGACTTTC. The encoded protein is CASSLDRLSGANVLTF.

This clone was seen only once. The chain uses TRBV18 and TRBJ2-2; TRBD1 aligns across 8 bases. CDR3 length: 15 amino acids. Unmatched junction bases numbered 4, after V lost 3 bases and J lost 4 bases. CDR1 is KGHSH, CDR2 LQKENI, per germline. CDR3 DNA: TGTGCCAGCTCACCTTGGACAGGGTCCACCGGGGAGCTGTTTTTT. Its translation: CASSPWTGSTGELFF.

This clone was counted between two and nine times. V usage is TRBV27 and J usage is TRBJ1-2; 9 bases align to TRBD1. CDR3 length equals 13 residues. V lost 4 bases, J lost 8 bases, and 5 bases stayed unmatched. Per the germline V gene, CDR1 is MNHEY and CDR2 is SMNVEV (reference sequence). As DNA, the CDR3 is TGTGCCAGCAGTTCCAACAGGGGGCGCGGCTACACCTTC. Translated, it gives CASSSNRGRGYTF.

In this sample, this clone turned up once. The V call is TRBV6-1, the J call TRBJ1-4, with 8 bases fitting TRBD1. The CDR3 consists of 15 residues. Germline trimming cut 0 bases from V and 8 bases from J; bases unmatched to any gene: 5. Germline V gene sequence: CDR1 MNHNS, CDR2 SASEGT. CDR3 protein: CASSEAQGAREKLFF. The CDR3 DNA reads TGTGCCAGCAGTGAAGCGCAGGGGGCAAGGGAAAAACTGTTTTTT.

This CDR3 reads CASRGGWTEAFF. CDR3 bases: TGTGCCAGCAGGGGGGGCTGGACTGAAGCTTTCTTT. V and J are TRBV2 and TRBJ1-1, with a weak D call TRBD1 (6 bases). This CDR3 is 12 amino acids long. The germline CDR1 and CDR2 sequences are SNHLY and FYNNEI. Deletions cut 6 bases from V and 5 bases from J, with 10 bases between.